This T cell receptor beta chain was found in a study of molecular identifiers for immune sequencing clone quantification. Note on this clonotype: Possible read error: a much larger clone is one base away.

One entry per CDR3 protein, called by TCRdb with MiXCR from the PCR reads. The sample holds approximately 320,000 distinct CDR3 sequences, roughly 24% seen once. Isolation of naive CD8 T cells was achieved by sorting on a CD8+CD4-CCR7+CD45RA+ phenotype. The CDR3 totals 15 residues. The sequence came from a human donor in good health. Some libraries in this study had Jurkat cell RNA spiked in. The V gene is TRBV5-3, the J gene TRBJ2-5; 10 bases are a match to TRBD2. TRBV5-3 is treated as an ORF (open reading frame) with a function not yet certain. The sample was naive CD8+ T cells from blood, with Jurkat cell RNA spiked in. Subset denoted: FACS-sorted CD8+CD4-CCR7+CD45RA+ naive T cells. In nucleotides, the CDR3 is TGTGCCAGCAGCACCGGGACTAGCGCTCAAGGGACCCAGTACTTC. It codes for CASSTGTSAQGTQYF.